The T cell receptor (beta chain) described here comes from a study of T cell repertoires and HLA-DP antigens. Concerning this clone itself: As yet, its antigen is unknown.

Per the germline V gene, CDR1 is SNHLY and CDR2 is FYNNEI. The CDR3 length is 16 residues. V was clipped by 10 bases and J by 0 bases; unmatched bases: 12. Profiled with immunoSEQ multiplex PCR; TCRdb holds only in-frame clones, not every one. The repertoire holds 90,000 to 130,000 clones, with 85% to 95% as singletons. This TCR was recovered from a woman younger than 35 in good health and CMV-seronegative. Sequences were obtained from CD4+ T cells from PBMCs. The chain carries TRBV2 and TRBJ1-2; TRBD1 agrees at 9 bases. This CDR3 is CATTDRGWASNYGYTF. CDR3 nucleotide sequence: TGTGCCACCACGGACAGGGGTTGGGCGTCTAACTATGGCTACACCTTC.